This TCR beta chain was identified during a study of CD8 T cells in ankylosing spondylitis. One entry per CDR3 protein, called by TCRdb with MiXCR from the 5' RACE reads. The repertoire holds 150,000 to 250,000 distinct CDR3 sequences, roughly 12% seen once, with 16% in the top ten. This clonotype was detected many times. Germline loops: CDR1 MNHEY, CDR2 SMNVEV (reference sequence). The V gene lost 1 base and the J gene lost 1 base, with 14 bases spanning the gap. The CDR3 runs to 17 residues. Sequenced: blood, either unsorted or a sorted T cell fraction (not recorded which). The clonotype originates from a male donor with ankylosing spondylitis or in good health (not recorded which). The chain links TRBV27 to TRBJ1-5; no reliable D call. In nucleotides, the CDR3 is TGTGCCAGCAGTTTATTGGGAGGGTTGGCGAGCAATCAGCCCCAGCATTTT. Protein sequence: CASSLLGGLASNQPQHF.